This entry describes one TCR beta chain. Its antigen is undetermined. The sample belongs to a study of shared clonotypes between healthy human individuals. Overall study context: Serving as donors were two women and a few men, whose ages spanned 18 to 49.

General study results and limits: Generally, naive subsets (rather than memory subsets) showed larger estimated richness.

Profiled with immunoSEQ multiplex PCR; TCRdb holds only in-frame clones, not every one. The repertoire includes some 2.1 million clones, around 93% of them detected once, and around 1.8% sits in the top ten. The naive CD8 population came from CD45RO-negative cells selected for CCR7, without terminally differentiated effector memory CD45RA+ cells. V was clipped by 5 bases and J by 5 bases, with 18 bases between them. CDR1 and CDR2 (germline): MNHEY, SMNVEV (reference sequence). The CDR3 is 15 residues long. The sample was naive CD8+ T cells from PBMCs. This sequence originates from a young man in good health. Some clones in this sample may be carry-over from other donors' samples. The rearrangement joins TRBV27 to TRBJ1-1; D unresolved. For the CDR3, the DNA is TGTGCCAGCAGTAGGCCCTCACATGGTGATACTGAAGCTTTCTTT. Protein: CASSRPSHGDTEAFF.